This TCR beta chain was sequenced during a study of T cells after posttransplantation cyclophosphamide. Cyclophosphamide on days +3 and +4 followed busulfan-fludarabine conditioning and a marrow graft. The study's findings and limits: TRB overlap between skin or GI tissue T cells and blood was limited. Later post-transplant blood repertoires were often dominated by donor CD8+ memory clones. TRB clonality was highly associated with recipient CMV seropositivity and reactivation.

The repertoire was sequenced with immunoSEQ multiplex PCR; TCRdb's copy has only in-frame clones and lacks some. The sample is made up of more than 7,000 clones, none counted only once. This clone was recorded at least ten times. Its antigen is not known. Per germline, CDR1 SGHRS and CDR2 YFSETQ. V lost 0 bases and J lost 2, with 8 bases in between. This CDR3 contains 14 residues. This sample comprised PBMCs, obtained after an allogeneic stem cell transplant with post-transplant cyclophosphamide. The genes are TRBV5-1 and TRBJ2-5; the D gene is possibly TRBD1 (5 bases). The source of this sequence is a young adult male patient who received an allogeneic stem cell transplant from an unrelated donor, was CMV-positive, and had acute and chronic GVHD. Some of the T cells might come from the graft donor. The CDR3 DNA is TGCGCCAGCAGCTTGGGACAGTTACAAGAGACCCAGTACTTC. It yields the protein CASSLGQLQETQYF.